This record looks at one T cell receptor beta chain sequence and its context. The antigen remains undetermined. These data originate in a study of radiotherapy plus CTLA-4 blockade in lung cancer. Study outcomes and limitations: The authors reported that early blood T cell clone dynamics, with interferon-beta, best predicted response.

Clones were read by immunoSEQ multiplex PCR, and TCRdb kept only the in-frame ones, dropping some. The sample contains tens of thousands of clones, 80% to 90% of which appear only once. Losses at the gene ends were 4 bases for V and 0 bases for J; bases not matched to a gene: 4. Germline V gene data show CDR1 as KGHSH and CDR2 as LQKENI. This CDR3 region has 16 residues. V usage is TRBV18 and J usage is TRBJ2-2, with 8 nucleotides matching TRBD1. The sample was peripheral blood, taken from a patient treated with radiotherapy plus ipilimumab. The TCR sequence derives from a human donor with non-small cell lung cancer whose response to radiotherapy plus ipilimumab could not be evaluated. The CDR3 DNA reads as TGTGCCAGCTCACAACGGACAGGGACGAACACCGGGGAGCTGTTTTTT. Protein: CASSQRTGTNTGELFF.